The T cell receptor (beta chain) described here comes from a study of OX40 agonist ivuxolimab in advanced cancers. Turning to the study itself: Patients were dosed with the agonistic anti-OX40 (CD134) antibody ivuxolimab. People in dose escalation had one of these cancers: hepatocellular carcinoma, melanoma, renal cell or head and neck cancer.

The CDR3 runs to 16 residues. Deletions cut 1 base from V and 11 bases from J, with 23 bases between. Germline CDR1 and CDR2: MGHRA and YSYEKL. Whole-study results and caveats: By week 6 at 0.1 to 3.0 mg/kg, blood CD4+ and CD8+ T cells had expanded clonally. Some patients without response likewise showed low normalized clonal expansion.

Assay used: immunoSEQ multiplex PCR; TCRdb lists only in-frame clones, some missing. The data contain 90,000 to 120,000 clones, just over 90% of them singletons. Remarks on this clone: Its matching antigen is unknown.

The TCR sequence derives from an adult with an advanced solid tumor such as melanoma, head and neck, liver or kidney cancer. V and J are TRBV4-1 and TRBJ2-5, with D tentatively TRBD1 (5 bases). The sample was CD4+ or CD8+ T cells sorted from blood, taken in a trial of the OX40 agonist ivuxolimab. The CDR3 region has the DNA TGCGCCAGCAGCCAAGGCCCGACAGATTTCGACCTCCCTCAGTACTTC. This gives the protein CASSQGPTDFDLPQYF.